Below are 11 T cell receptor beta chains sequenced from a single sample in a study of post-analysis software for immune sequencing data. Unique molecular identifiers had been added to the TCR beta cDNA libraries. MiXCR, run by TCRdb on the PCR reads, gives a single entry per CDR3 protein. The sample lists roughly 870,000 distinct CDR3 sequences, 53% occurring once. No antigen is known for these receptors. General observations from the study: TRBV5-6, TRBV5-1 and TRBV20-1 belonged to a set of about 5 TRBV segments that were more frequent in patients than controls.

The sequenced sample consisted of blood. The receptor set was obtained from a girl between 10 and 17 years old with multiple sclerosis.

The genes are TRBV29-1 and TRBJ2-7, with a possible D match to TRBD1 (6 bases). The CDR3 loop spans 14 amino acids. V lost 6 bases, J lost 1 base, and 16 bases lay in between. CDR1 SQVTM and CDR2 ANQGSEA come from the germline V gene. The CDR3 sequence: CSVHGLRGSYEQYF. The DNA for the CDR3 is TGCAGCGTCCACGGACTGAGGGGGTCCTACGAGCAGTACTTC.

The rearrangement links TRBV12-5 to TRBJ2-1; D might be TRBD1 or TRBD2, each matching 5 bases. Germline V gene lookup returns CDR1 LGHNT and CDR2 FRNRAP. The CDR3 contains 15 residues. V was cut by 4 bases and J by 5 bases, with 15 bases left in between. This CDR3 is CASGSGAPTNNEQFF. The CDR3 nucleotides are TGTGCTAGTGGTTCCGGGGCGCCAACTAACAATGAGCAGTTCTTC.

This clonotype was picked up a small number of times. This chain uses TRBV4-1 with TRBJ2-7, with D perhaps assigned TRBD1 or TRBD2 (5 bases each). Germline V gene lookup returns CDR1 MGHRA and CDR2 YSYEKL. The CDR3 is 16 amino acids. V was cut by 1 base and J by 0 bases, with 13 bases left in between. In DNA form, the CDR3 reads TGCGCCAGCAGCCAAGTACCGGGACCGCACTCCTACGAGCAGTACTTC. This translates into CASSQVPGPHSYEQYF.

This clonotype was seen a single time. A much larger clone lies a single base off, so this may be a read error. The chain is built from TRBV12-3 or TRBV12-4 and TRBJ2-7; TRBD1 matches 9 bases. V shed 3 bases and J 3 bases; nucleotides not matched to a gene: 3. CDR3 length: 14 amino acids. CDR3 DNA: TGTGCCAGCAGTTTCGCGACAGGGGGCTACGAGCAGTACTTC. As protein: CASSFATGGYEQYF.

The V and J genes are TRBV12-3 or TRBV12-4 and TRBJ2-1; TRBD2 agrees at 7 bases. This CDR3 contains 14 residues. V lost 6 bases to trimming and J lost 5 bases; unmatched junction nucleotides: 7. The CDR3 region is CASSQQAGHNEQFF. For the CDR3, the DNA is TGTGCCAGCAGCCAACAAGCGGGGCACAATGAGCAGTTCTTC.

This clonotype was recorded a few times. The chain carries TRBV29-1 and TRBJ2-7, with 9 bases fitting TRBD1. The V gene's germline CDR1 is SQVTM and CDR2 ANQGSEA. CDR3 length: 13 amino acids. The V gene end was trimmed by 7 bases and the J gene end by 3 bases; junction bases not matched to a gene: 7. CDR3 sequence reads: CSAMDRGDYEQYF. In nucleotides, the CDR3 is TGCAGCGCCATGGACAGGGGAGACTACGAGCAGTACTTC.

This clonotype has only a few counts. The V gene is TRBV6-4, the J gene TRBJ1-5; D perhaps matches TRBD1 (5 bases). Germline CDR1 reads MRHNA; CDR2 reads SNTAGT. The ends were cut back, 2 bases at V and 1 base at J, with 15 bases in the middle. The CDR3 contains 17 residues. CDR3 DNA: TGTGCCAGCAGTGACGAGGACTCCCGGACAAGCAATCAGCCCCAGCATTTT. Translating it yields CASSDEDSRTSNQPQHF.

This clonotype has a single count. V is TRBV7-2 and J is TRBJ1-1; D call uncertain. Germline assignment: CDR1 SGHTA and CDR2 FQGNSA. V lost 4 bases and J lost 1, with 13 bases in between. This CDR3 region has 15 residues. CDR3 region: CASSSPIHGNTEAFF. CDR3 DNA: TGTGCCAGCAGCTCACCCATTCACGGGAACACTGAAGCTTTCTTT.

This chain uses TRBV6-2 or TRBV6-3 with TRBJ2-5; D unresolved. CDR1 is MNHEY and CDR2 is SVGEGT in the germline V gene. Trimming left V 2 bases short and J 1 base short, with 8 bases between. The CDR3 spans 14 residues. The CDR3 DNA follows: TGTGCCAGCAGTTACCTGTCCGTCCAAGAGACCCAGTACTTC. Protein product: CASSYLSVQETQYF.

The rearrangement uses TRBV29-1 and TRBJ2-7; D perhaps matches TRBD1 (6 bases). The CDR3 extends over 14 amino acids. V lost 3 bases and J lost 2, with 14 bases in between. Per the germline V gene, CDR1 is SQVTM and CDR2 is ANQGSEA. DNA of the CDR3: TGCAGCGTTGAGGGTGGGAAGGGGGCCTACGAGCAGTACTTC. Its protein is CSVEGGKGAYEQYF.

CDR3 sequence (DNA): TGTGCCAGCAAGACAGGGGGAACCCTTGAAAAACTGTTTTTT. Translated: CASKTGGTLEKLFF. The rearrangement links TRBV6-6 to TRBJ1-4; the match to TRBD1 covers 9 bases. This CDR3 has 14 amino acids. J gave up 7 bases and V 7 bases, and 7 bases lay outside the gene matches. Germline CDR1 MNHNY, CDR2 SVGAGI (reference sequence).